This TCR beta chain was captured by sequencing in a study of blood T cells in healthy people across ages. Study observations and caveats: Because sorting was not performed, PBMCs prevented conclusive naive versus antigen-experienced comparison.

PCR was performed a second time for about 7 to 11 cycles using a sample-barcoded 5' primer and a J-beta primer mix. TCRdb independently ran MiXCR on the 5' RACE reads; one entry per CDR3 protein. Of about 1,800,000 distinct CDR3 sequences in the sample, approximately 30% were seen once. Germline V gives CDR1 DFQATT, CDR2 SNEGSKA (reference sequence). J was trimmed by 1 base and V by 6 bases; bases with no gene match: 9. This CDR3 has 15 amino acids. In this sample, this clonotype turned up many times. Antigen specificity is unknown. This TCR derives from a woman in her 30s in good health. This chain joins TRBV20-1 and TRBJ2-1; 7 nucleotides match TRBD1. The sample taken for sequencing was blood. The CDR3 DNA follows: TGCAGTGCCATACAGGGGTCGTCGTCCTACAATGAGCAGTTCTTC. This gives the protein CSAIQGSSSYNEQFF.